A selection of T cell receptor beta chains follows, all from one sample in a study of blood T cell repertoires in COVID-19. The table came from immunoSEQ multiplex PCR; TCRdb's copy has only in-frame clones and leaves some out. The sample lists fewer than 500,000 clones; around 87% were seen once. The material sequenced was PBMCs or T cells enriched from blood (not recorded which). The receptors here all came from a man aged 30 to 45 who had recovered from COVID-19. Each CDR3 is given with its conserved first and last residue. A D gene is named only where the DNA matches it firmly. Clone size is given for some rows only: seen once, a few or many times, or a class if the clone is expanded.

j_call v_call d_call clone_size cdr3_aa cdr3_nt
TRBJ1-1 TRBV12-3/TRBV12-4 NA NA CASSFDSIGAFF TGTGCCAGCAGTTTTGACTCCATAGGAGCTTTCTTT
TRBJ1-4 TRBV18 TRBD1 NA CASSPTGTGAEKLFF TGTGCCAGCTCACCTACCGGGACAGGGGCCGAAAAACTGTTTTTT
TRBJ2-2 TRBV28 TRBD2 NA CASSLLYGDYLIGIAGELFF TGTGCCAGCAGCCTCCTATACGGGGACTACCTAATCGGGATCGCCGGGGAGCTGTTTTTT
TRBJ2-2 TRBV5-4 NA NA CASSLDGGNTGELFF TGTGCCAGCAGTTTAGATGGAGGGAACACCGGGGAGCTGTTTTTT
TRBJ1-4 TRBV4-1 NA NA CASSRSPTNEKLFF TGCGCCAGCAGCCGTAGTCCAACTAATGAAAAACTGTTTTTT
TRBJ1-6 TRBV10-2 NA NA CASRGASNSPLHF TGCGCCAGCAGGGGAGCTAGTAATTCACCCCTCCACTTT
TRBJ2-3 TRBV9 TRBD2 NA CASSPWSGGDTDTQYF TGTGCCAGCAGCCCATGGAGCGGGGGGGACACAGATACGCAGTATTTT
TRBJ2-5 TRBV19 NA NA CASSRGTEETQYF TGTGCCAGTAGCCGCGGGACAGAAGAGACCCAGTACTTC
TRBJ1-5 TRBV30 NA NA CAWSRDIQPQHF TGTGCCTGGAGCAGGGATATCCAGCCCCAGCATTTT
TRBJ1-3 TRBV3-1/TRBV3-2 NA NA CASSTRDIWASGNTIYF TGTGCCAGCAGTACTCGGGACATCTGGGCGTCTGGAAACACCATATATTTT
TRBJ2-2 TRBV9 NA NA CASSVVGGELFF TGTGCCAGCAGCGTAGTCGGCGGGGAGCTGTTTTTT
TRBJ2-1 TRBV9 NA NA CASSVGVRGYNEQFF TGTGCCAGCAGCGTAGGAGTTCGGGGTTACAATGAGCAGTTCTTC
TRBJ1-2 TRBV11-1 NA NA CASSLYGRNYGYTF TGTGCCAGCAGCTTATATGGGAGAAACTATGGCTACACCTTC
TRBJ1-4 TRBV2 NA NA CASSNFQGTNEKLFF TGTGCCAGCAGTAACTTTCAGGGAACTAATGAAAAACTGTTTTTT
TRBJ1-2 TRBV7-8 NA NA CASSLALGYLGGYGYTF TGTGCCAGCAGCTTAGCGCTGGGATACTTAGGGGGCTATGGCTACACCTTC
TRBJ1-1 TRBV5-1 TRBD1 NA CASRHGQGDTEAFF TGCGCCAGCAGGCACGGACAGGGGGACACTGAAGCTTTCTTT
TRBJ2-7 TRBV6-5 TRBD2 NA CASMASGSYEQYF TGTGCCAGCATGGCTAGCGGGTCCTACGAGCAGTACTTC
TRBJ1-5 TRBV4-1 TRBD1 once CASSQDRGSNQPQHF TGCGCCAGCAGCCAGGACAGGGGTAGCAATCAGCCCCAGCATTTT
TRBJ1-2 TRBV15 NA NA CATSRDLGGNGYTF TGTGCCACCAGCAGAGATTTGGGGGGGAATGGCTACACCTTC
TRBJ1-2 TRBV5-4 TRBD1 NA CASSPFDRDANYGYTF TGTGCCAGCAGCCCCTTTGACAGGGACGCTAACTATGGCTACACCTTC
TRBJ1-2 TRBV27 TRBD1 few CASGEPGQGVYGYTF TGTGCCAGCGGGGAACCGGGACAGGGAGTTTATGGCTACACCTTC
TRBJ2-2 TRBV19 TRBD2 few CASSMSRGASTGELFF TGTGCCAGTAGTATGTCGCGGGGGGCCTCCACCGGGGAGCTGTTTTTT
TRBJ1-1 TRBV19 TRBD1 NA CASSLGQAVTEAFF TGTGCCAGTAGTCTGGGACAGGCGGTCACTGAAGCTTTCTTT
TRBJ1-1 TRBV6-5 NA once CASITPPFEAFF TGTGCCAGCATCACTCCTCCCTTTGAAGCTTTCTTT
TRBJ2-7 TRBV6-5 NA NA CASSYKGVYEQYF TGTGCCAGCAGTTACAAGGGGGTATACGAGCAGTACTTC
TRBJ1-2 TRBV6-4 TRBD1 once CASSDRETMDRKNGYTF TGTGCCAGCAGTGACAGAGAAACTATGGACAGGAAAAATGGCTACACCTTC